The rows below give T cell receptor beta chains drawn from one sample of a study of cytomegalovirus exposure and HLA in healthy donors. Only in-frame clones appear in the TCRdb table, and some are missing; sequencing was by immunoSEQ multiplex PCR. The repertoire consists of 150,000 or so clones, with over 60% occurring once and the leading ten covering approximately 4.2%. The sequenced sample consisted of PBMCs. These receptors originate from a male donor in good health and CMV-seropositive. CDR3s include the opening cysteine and the closing phenylalanine or tryptophan. A D gene is named only where the DNA matches it firmly. Not every row has a clone size; where given, it reads once, few, many or a size class.

j_gene | d_gene | v_gene | abundance | CDR3nt | CDR3aa
TRBJ2-7 | NA | TRBV30 | once | TGTGCCTGGAGCCCTACCGGGTACTACGAGCAGTACTTC | CAWSPTGYYEQYF
TRBJ1-2 | NA | TRBV4-2 | NA | TGTGCCAGCAGCCAAGATCGACAGTACGGCTACACCTTC | CASSQDRQYGYTF
TRBJ2-4 | TRBD1 | TRBV28 | NA | TGTGCCAGCAGTCCGGCGACAGGGGAAGACAAAAACATTCAGTACTTC | CASSPATGEDKNIQYF
TRBJ2-5 | TRBD2 | TRBV15 | NA | TGTGCCACCAGCACCAGGACTAGCGGGAGGAGCGAGACCCAGTACTTC | CATSTRTSGRSETQYF
TRBJ2-7 | NA | TRBV6-6 | NA | TGTGCCAGCAGTTATCACCGGGACTTACTCTCCTACGAGCAGTACTTC | CASSYHRDLLSYEQYF
TRBJ2-7 | NA | TRBV5-1 | NA | TGCGCCAGCACTTCGCGCTCAGGGGTTGTCTACGAGCAGTACTTC | CASTSRSGVVYEQYF
TRBJ1-2 | TRBD1 | TRBV5-4 | NA | TGTGCCAGCTCACTAAACAGGGGTGCCTATGGCTACACCTTC | CASSLNRGAYGYTF
TRBJ1-2 | NA | TRBV27 | once | TGTGCCAGCACGGCCGGGGGGCTCTCGGGCTACACCTTC | CASTAGGLSGYTF
TRBJ2-1 | TRBD1 | TRBV18 | NA | TGTGCCAGCTCCCGTCGGGACAGGGTCTACAATGAGCAGTTCTTC | CASSRRDRVYNEQFF
TRBJ2-7 | TRBD1 | TRBV6-4 | NA | TGTGCCAGCAGTGTACCGGGACAGGGAACCTACGAGCAGTACTTC | CASSVPGQGTYEQYF
TRBJ2-7 | TRBD2 | TRBV19 | few | TGTGCCAGTAGTATAACTAGCGGGGTCTACGAGCAGTACTTC | CASSITSGVYEQYF
TRBJ2-7 | NA | TRBV7-2 | NA | TGTGCCAGCAGCTCCAGGGGCCCTCCCTACGAGCAGTACTTC | CASSSRGPPYEQYF
TRBJ2-3 | TRBD1 | TRBV19 | NA | TGTGCCAGTAGTATTGCCAGGGGGAATTCAGATACGCAGTATTTT | CASSIARGNSDTQYF
TRBJ1-1 | NA | TRBV27 | few | TGTGCCAGCAGTTTCACCACAGGGAACGCTTTCTTT | CASSFTTGNAFF
TRBJ1-1 | NA | TRBV4-1 | NA | TGCGCCAGCAGCCAACCCGGAGGGCCTGAAGCTTTCTTT | CASSQPGGPEAFF
TRBJ2-2 | TRBD1 | TRBV27 | NA | TGTGCCATCCTACCGGGACAGGTAAATGCGAACACCGGGGAGCTGTTTTTT | CAILPGQVNANTGELFF
TRBJ1-6 | NA | TRBV5-6 | NA | TGTGCCAGCAGCTTCCGAGGCTTCTATTCACCCCTCCACTTT | CASSFRGFYSPLHF
TRBJ2-3 | TRBD2 | TRBV29-1 | NA | TGCAGCGTTGAAGGTCGGTGGACTAGCGGGGGGGCCACAGATACGCAGTATTTT | CSVEGRWTSGGATDTQYF
TRBJ1-1 | TRBD1 | TRBV6-1 | NA | TGTGCCAGCAGTGCGACAGGGGATGTGACTGAAGCTTTCTTT | CASSATGDVTEAFF
TRBJ1-4 | NA | TRBV5-1 | NA | TGCGCCAGCAGCCTAGGGGTTAGTAATGAAAAACTGTTTTTT | CASSLGVSNEKLFF
TRBJ1-1 | NA | TRBV19 | NA | TGTGCCACACATCCAGGAAAGTTGAACACTGAAGCTTTCTTT | CATHPGKLNTEAFF
TRBJ2-1 | NA | TRBV6-1 | NA | TGTGCCAGCAGTGGACAGTACAATGAGCAGTTCTTC | CASSGQYNEQFF
TRBJ2-7 | NA | TRBV7-9 | few | TGTGCCAGCAGCCCTATAAGCTCCTACGAGCAGTACTTC | CASSPISSYEQYF
TRBJ2-5 | TRBD2 | TRBV5-1 | NA | TGCGCCAGCAGCTATGGTCTTCGTCCACTAGCGGGCCAAGAGACCCAGTACTTC | CASSYGLRPLAGQETQYF
TRBJ2-7 | NA | TRBV19 | NA | TGTGCCAGTAGTACTGCCGGTCTTTCTTTCTACGAGCAGTACTTC | CASSTAGLSFYEQYF
TRBJ2-5 | NA | TRBV7-2 | NA | TGTGCCAGCAGCTTAGAGGGGGAGGGCCTCCAAGAGACCCAGTACTTC | CASSLEGEGLQETQYF
TRBJ2-3 | NA | TRBV30 | few | TGTGCCTGGAGTGAGACTAGTAGGACGCAGTATTTT | CAWSETSRTQYF
TRBJ1-6 | NA | TRBV2 | once | TGTGCCAGCAGTGAAGTTTGGGGCTCACCCCTCCACTTT | CASSEVWGSPLHF
TRBJ1-3 | TRBD1 | TRBV2 | NA | TGTGCCAGCAGTGAGACAGGGTCCCCCTCTGGAAACACCATATATTTT | CASSETGSPSGNTIYF
TRBJ2-1 | TRBD1 | TRBV29-1 | NA | TGCAGCGTGGGGGACAGGGGAAACTACAATGAGCAGTTCTTC | CSVGDRGNYNEQFF
TRBJ1-1 | NA | TRBV5-4 | few | TGTGCCAGCAGCTTGGGACTCCCAACTGGGGAAGCTTTCTTT | CASSLGLPTGEAFF
TRBJ1-4 | NA | TRBV27 | few | TGTGCCAGCAGGGGGGCTTCTAATGAAAAACTGTTTTTT | CASRGASNEKLFF
TRBJ2-7 | NA | TRBV2 | once | TGTGCCAGCAACGAGTTCGTCAGGGGGGCCCAATTCTACGAGCAGTACTTC | CASNEFVRGAQFYEQYF
TRBJ2-7 | NA | TRBV18 | NA | TGTGCCAGCTCACCGGACAGCTCCTACGAGCAGTACTTC | CASSPDSSYEQYF
TRBJ2-7 | NA | TRBV5-6 | NA | TGTGCCAGCAGCGGGGGACACAGCTCCTACGAGCAGTACTTC | CASSGGHSSYEQYF
TRBJ2-3 | NA | TRBV5-4 | NA | TGTGCCAGCAGCTTGCAGGGAACAGATACGCAGTATTTT | CASSLQGTDTQYF